One sample yielded the 8 T cell receptor beta chains listed below, sequenced in a study of Tregs in tolerant kidney transplant recipients (dated by TCRdb to about 2019). Antigen specificity for these receptors is unknown. Receptor amplification or capture employed the immunoSEQ multiplex PCR assay. This immuneACCESS table, as held by TCRdb, lists in-frame sequences with V and J called but not all clones. Of the missing ones, under half trace to an unresolved V gene in checked studies; the others have no known cause. In this sample the table shows about 8,600 clones, about half of which occur a single time. In total, the top ten clones hold 5.4% of the sample. Sequenced sample: CD4+ T cells from blood cultured with allogeneic cells. The receptor set was obtained from a human donor in good health.

Sample share makes this clone medium-sized. This rearrangement joins TRBV7-9 to TRBJ2-1, with 8 bases lining up with TRBD2. The CDR3 runs 17 residues. From germline, CDR1 is SEHNR and CDR2 FQNEAQ (reference sequence). Unmatched junction bases numbered 7, after V lost 3 bases and J lost 0 bases. The CDR3 DNA sequence: TGTGCCAGCAGCTTTACAGGAGGGACTAGCTCCTACAATGAGCAGTTCTTC. Protein sequence: CASSFTGGTSSYNEQFF.

This clone has only a few counts. The chain couples TRBV27 to TRBJ2-4; 7 bases fit TRBD2. The germline V gene has CDR1 MNHEY and CDR2 SMNVEV (reference sequence). CDR3 size: 16 residues. V shed 6 bases and J 0 bases; nucleotides not matched to a gene: 8. In nucleotides, the CDR3 is TGTGCCAGCAGCTTTGAGGGACTAATAGCCAAAAACATTCAGTACTTC. Amino acid sequence: CASSFEGLIAKNIQYF.

By share, this clone ranks as medium-sized. V usage is TRBV29-1 and J usage is TRBJ2-7; TRBD2 agrees at 13 bases. Germline trimming cut 7 bases from V and 8 bases from J; bases unmatched to any gene: 11. There are 14 residues in the CDR3. The germline V gene has CDR1 SQVTM and CDR2 ANQGSEA. The CDR3 is CSAEQKGLAGKQYF. Written as DNA, the CDR3 is TGCAGCGCCGAACAAAAGGGACTAGCGGGAAAGCAGTACTTC.

For this clone: The junction departs from germline at one end; a sequencing error may be responsible. The chain carries TRBV5-3 and TRBJ2-1; tentative D call: TRBD2 (6 bases). TRBV5-3 is filed as an ORF, its function uncertain. This CDR3 spans 15 amino acids. The CDR3 DNA is TGTGCCAGCAGCTTGGGGGAGGAGTCCTACAATGAGCAGTTCTTC. Amino acids: CASSLGEESYNEQFF.

In its sample, this clone is medium-sized. The chain combines TRBV28 with TRBJ1-2; possibly TRBD1 for D (5 bases). CDR1 is MDHEN and CDR2 is SYDVKM in the germline V gene. V was pared by 4 bases and J by 4 bases, with 10 bases between. This CDR3 region has 13 residues. The CDR3 sequence: CASSWGETYGYTF. The CDR3 DNA is TGTGCCAGCAGTTGGGGGGAAACCTATGGCTACACCTTC.

The chain recombines TRBV27 with TRBJ2-4, with 9 bases matching TRBD1. CDR1 MNHEY and CDR2 SMNVEV come from the germline V gene (reference sequence). The V and J ends lost 7 bases and 3 bases, in that order; junction bases with no gene match: 16. The CDR3 length is 18 residues. CDR3 sequence (DNA): TGTGCCAGCACCGAGGGGGACAGGGCCGTAGTGGGCAAAAACATTCAGTACTTC. Amino acid sequence: CASTEGDRAVVGKNIQYF.

V and J are TRBV19 and TRBJ1-1, with D maybe TRBD1 (6 bases). V was trimmed by 7 bases and J by 4 bases, leaving 13 bases between them. Germline V lookup: CDR1 LNHDA, CDR2 SQIVND (reference sequence). This CDR3 has 13 amino acids. The CDR3 is CASTQLGATEAFF. The CDR3 bases are TGTGCCAGTACCCAATTGGGGGCCACTGAAGCTTTCTTT. The full variable domain, with the rest looked up from reference TRBV19 and TRBJ1-1, is DGGITQSPKYLFRKEGQNVTLSCEQNLNHDAMYWYRQDPGQGLRLIYYSQIVNDFQKGDIAEGYSVSREKKESFPLTVTSAQKNPTAFYLCASTQLGATEAFFGQGTRLTVV.

V gene TRBV7-3 combines with J gene TRBJ1-1; unclear D gene. Trimming stripped 4 bases from V and 1 base from J, with 7 bases between. The length of the CDR3 is 13 residues. The germline V gene encodes CDR1 SGHTA and CDR2 FQGTGA. This CDR3 is CASSSQANTEAFF. Written as DNA, the CDR3 is TGTGCCAGCAGCTCCCAGGCGAACACTGAAGCTTTCTTT.